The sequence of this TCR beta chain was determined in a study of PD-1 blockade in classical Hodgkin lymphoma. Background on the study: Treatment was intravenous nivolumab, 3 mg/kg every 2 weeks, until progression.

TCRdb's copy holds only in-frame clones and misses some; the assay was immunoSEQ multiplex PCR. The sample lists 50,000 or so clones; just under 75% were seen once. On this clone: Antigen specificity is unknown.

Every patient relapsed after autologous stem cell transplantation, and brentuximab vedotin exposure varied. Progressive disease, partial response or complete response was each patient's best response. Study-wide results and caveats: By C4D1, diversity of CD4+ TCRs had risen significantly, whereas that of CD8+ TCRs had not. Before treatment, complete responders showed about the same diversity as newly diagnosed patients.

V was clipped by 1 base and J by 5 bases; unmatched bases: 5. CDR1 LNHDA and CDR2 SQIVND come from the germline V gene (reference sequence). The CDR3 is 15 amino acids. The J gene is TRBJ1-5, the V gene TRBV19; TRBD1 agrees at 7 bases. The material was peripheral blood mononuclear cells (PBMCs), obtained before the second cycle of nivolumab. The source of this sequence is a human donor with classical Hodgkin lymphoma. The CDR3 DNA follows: TGTGCCAGTAGTATAGTAGGGGGCGAGTATCAGCCCCAGCATTTT. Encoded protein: CASSIVGGEYQPQHF.